Listed below are T cell receptor beta chains from one sample, sequenced in a study of PD-1 blockade in classical Hodgkin lymphoma. Sequenced by immunoSEQ multiplex PCR; TCRdb stores in-frame clones only, minus some. The table lists 57,000 or so clones, about 90% of them singletons. Sequenced material: peripheral blood mononuclear cells (PBMCs), taken before the fourth cycle of nivolumab. These receptors were collected from a human donor with classical Hodgkin lymphoma. Both conserved end residues are part of each CDR3. D genes are given only for firm matches. Clone size appears in some rows only: once, few, many, or a class for an expanded clone.

D | J | size | V | CDR3 | DNA
NA | TRBJ2-6 | NA | TRBV7-3 | CASSLEGDKSGANVLTF | TGTGCCAGCAGCTTAGAAGGGGATAAGTCTGGGGCCAACGTCCTGACTTTC
NA | TRBJ1-4 | NA | TRBV5-1 | CASSLAATNEKLFF | TGCGCCAGCAGCTTGGCCGCAACTAATGAAAAACTGTTTTTT
NA | TRBJ1-6 | once | TRBV5-1 | CASSRGTDSPLHF | TGCGCCAGCAGCCGCGGGACTGATTCACCCCTCCACTTT
NA | TRBJ1-3 | NA | TRBV12-5 | CASGGVAGNTIYF | TGTGCTAGCGGCGGGGTGGCGGGAAACACCATATATTTT
NA | TRBJ1-5 | NA | TRBV2 | CASSVGGSNQPQHF | TGTGCCAGCAGTGTGGGCGGAAGCAATCAGCCCCAGCATTTT
NA | TRBJ1-1 | NA | TRBV6-6 | CASSYVSGSTEAFF | TGTGCCAGCAGTTACGTTTCGGGAAGCACTGAAGCTTTCTTT
NA | TRBJ2-6 | NA | TRBV30 | CAWSWASGANVLTF | TGTGCCTGGAGTTGGGCCTCTGGGGCCAACGTCCTGACTTTC
NA | TRBJ2-7 | NA | TRBV2 | CASQPSEYEQYF | TGTGCCAGCCAACCGTCGGAGTACGAGCAGTACTTC
TRBD2 | TRBJ2-5 | NA | TRBV7-9 | CASSLYSGDEQYF | TGTGCCAGCAGCCTCTATAGCGGGGATGAGCAGTACTTC
TRBD1 | TRBJ1-2 | NA | TRBV5-1 | CASSPDGTGGNYGYTF | TGCGCCAGCAGCCCTGACGGGACAGGGGGAAACTATGGCTACACCTTC
TRBD1 | TRBJ2-7 | once | TRBV19 | CASSMGTGGDEQYF | TGTGCCAGTAGTATGGGAACAGGGGGCGACGAGCAGTACTTC
TRBD1 | TRBJ1-3 | NA | TRBV6-5 | CASREIGTAGNTIYF | TGTGCCAGCAGGGAGATTGGGACAGCTGGAAACACCATATATTTT
NA | TRBJ1-1 | NA | TRBV5-4 | CASSLPNTEAFF | TGTGCCAGCAGCTTACCAAACACTGAAGCTTTCTTT